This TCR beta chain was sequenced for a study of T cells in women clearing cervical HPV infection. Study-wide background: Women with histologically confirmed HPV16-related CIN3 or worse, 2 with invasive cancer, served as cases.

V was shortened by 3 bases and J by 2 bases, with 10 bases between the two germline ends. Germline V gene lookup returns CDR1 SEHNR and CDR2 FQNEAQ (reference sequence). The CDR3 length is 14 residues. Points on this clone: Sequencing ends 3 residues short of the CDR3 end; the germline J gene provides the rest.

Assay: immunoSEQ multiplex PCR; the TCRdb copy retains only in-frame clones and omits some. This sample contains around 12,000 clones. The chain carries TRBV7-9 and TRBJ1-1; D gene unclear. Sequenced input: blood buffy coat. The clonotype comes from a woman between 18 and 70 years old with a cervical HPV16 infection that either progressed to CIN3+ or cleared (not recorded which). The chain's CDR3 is CASSLSSTNTEAFF. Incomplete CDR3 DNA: TGTGCCAGCAGCTTGAGTTCGACTAACACTGAA.